Sequencing of this T cell receptor (beta chain) was carried out in a study of CD4 T cells in relation to SARS-CoV-2 and coronaviruses (dated by TCRdb to the early 2020s). In the study overall: In the ViraFEST assay, PBMCs were cultured with antigen for approximately ten days, after which TCR beta CDR3s were sequenced to identify antigen-specific clonal expansions. Across all 12 patients in the convalescent cohort, the median age was approximately 38 years, with a range of roughly 21 to 80 years. Among the roughly 12 convalescent patients, 8 males and 4 females were included, and two of the subjects were Hispanic. Patient-derived lymphoblastoid cell lines were used to map the HLA restriction of shared crossreactive spike epitopes. Memory CD4+ T cell crossreactivity between SARS-CoV-2 and common cold coronavirus spike proteins was assessed at the TCR clonotype level in the study. Samples from a few pre-COVID donors and the naive versus memory experiments were sequenced with the Adaptive Biotechnologies TCR-sequencing kit; other data were Illumina-based. A different, Illumina-based TCR-beta assay was used to sequence expansion assays from other donors in the study.

Worth noting for this clone: Its cognate antigen has yet to be identified. Per-base quality was not reported, and no clone a single base away is much larger than it.

To separate naive from memory CD4+ T cells, cryopreserved PBMCs first underwent CD4 enrichment and then EasySep naive CD4+ T cell enrichment. Sorted naive or memory CD4+ T cells (roughly 9.5 x 10^4) were cultured 1:1 with T cell-depleted PBMCs and CEF peptides for over 9 days. In general, triplicate replicate wells were used for every peptide culture condition. Ficoll-Paque PLUS gradient centrifugation was used to isolate PBMCs from either whole blood or leukapheresis product. PBMCs were either cryopreserved at -140 degrees C or used fresh in the expansion assay. The QIAamp Micro DNA Kit was used to extract genomic DNA from the CD4+ T cells. DNA from CEF-cultured naive and memory CD4+ T cells underwent immunoSEQ TCR-beta sequencing at survey level. In the source study's methods: During preprocessing, nonproductive sequences were discarded, as were any CDR3s that did not begin with C, did not end with F or W, or were shorter than 7 amino acids. Antigen-specific clonotypes were called with the MANAFEST web app, based on expansion relative to reference and other culture wells. To be counted as positive, a clone had to show significant expansion compared with the reference culture, at an FDR below 0.05, in 2 of 3 replicate wells. To be called positive, a clone also had to show significant expansion compared with every other tandem well and an odds ratio greater than 5. Cultured and uncultured naive and memory CD4+ repertoires were searched for previously identified spike- and CEF-reactive CDR3s. Pairwise Levenshtein distance, computed with the stringdist R package after three terminal residues were trimmed from each end, was used as the measure of CDR3 homology. The table was pulled from immuneACCESS by TCRdb, which kept in-frame rearrangements only. Such tables lose some clones; where checked, under half of the loss comes from unresolved V genes, and the rest has no known cause. V, J and clone size are those of that table, while D and trimming were read from the DNA. For this sample there are tens of thousands of clones; more than 60% appear just once. The leading ten clones occupy 3% to 3.5% of the sample.

From the cysteine through the phenylalanine, the CDR3 covers 14 amino acids. Only the CDR3 portion is preserved as DNA: 42 bases, with reading frame beginning at the first base. The germline V gene sets CDR1 to ENHRY and CDR2 to SYGVKD. V drops 5 bases and J drops 4 bases, leaving 12 bases in between. Study-level results and caveats: The study was constrained by small numbers of patients and of tested TCRs. Crossreactive clones showed significantly weaker SARS-CoV-2-driven expansion than monoreactive clones, consistent with antigenic imprinting. Naive versus memory sequencing indicated the assay detects memory recall responses rather than primary responses primed during culture. Since the crossreactivity analysis centred on spike protein, crossreactivity against other viral proteins was not assessed. Memory CD4+ clonotypes crossrecognizing SARS-CoV-2 and at least one common cold coronavirus spike were found in approximately 60% of donors. Because no donor provided both pre-pandemic and post-infection samples, tracing the source of pre-existing responses was limited.

The source of this sequence is an adult with COVID-19. Sequencing input: memory CD4+ T cells from PBMCs, cultured in vitro. The cell subset or site label corresponds to: memory (non-naive) CD4+ T cells. Rearrangement joined TRBV10-3 to TRBJ1-3; TRBD1 might be the D gene, on 6 matching bases. The nucleotide sequence is TGTGCCATCAGTTCCGACAGGCGAGGAAACACCATATATTTT. Translated, this is CAISSDRRGNTIYF.